Below, 23 T cell receptor beta chains from the same sample are listed, as sequenced in a study of T cells in tumors after PD-1 blockade. The method was immunoSEQ multiplex PCR; TCRdb's version includes in-frame clones alone and lacks a portion of them. The table has some 14,000 clones, around four fifths seen once. The sequencing here drew on PBMCs, taken after anti-PD-1 treatment. The receptor set was obtained from a human donor with basal cell carcinoma.

The CDR3 loop reads CASSLGTGFLGNSPLHF. The DNA for the CDR3 is TGTGCCAGTAGCCTCGGGACAGGGTTTTTAGGGAATTCACCCCTCCACTTT. This chain uses TRBV19 with TRBJ1-6, with 9 positions matching TRBD1. The V and J ends lost 6 bases and 7 bases, in that order; junction bases with no gene match: 13. Germline assignment: CDR1 LNHDA and CDR2 SQIVND (reference sequence). This CDR3 has 17 residues. Based on the CDR3 plus reference TRBV19 and TRBJ1-6, the full variable domain is DGGITQSPKYLFRKEGQNVTLSCEQNLNHDAMYWYRQDPGQGLRLIYYSQIVNDFQKGDIAEGYSVSREKKESFPLTVTSAQKNPTAFYLCASSLGTGFLGNSPLHFGNGTRLTVT.

Only one count was recorded for this clone. This sequence joins TRBV28 and TRBJ2-7, with 10 bases fitting TRBD1. The germline CDR1 and CDR2 sequences are MDHEN and SYDVKM. The CDR3 is 14 amino acids. V was clipped by 6 bases and J by 1 base; unmatched bases: 3. This CDR3 reads CASSDRGHSYEQYF. Here the CDR3 DNA reads TGTGCCAGCAGCGACAGGGGGCATTCCTACGAGCAGTACTTC.

The J gene is TRBJ1-1, the V gene TRBV28; D remains ambiguous. Germline loops: CDR1 MDHEN, CDR2 SYDVKM. The V end was cut by 3 bases, the J end by 0 bases, with 8 bases between. The CDR3 has 14 residues. CDR3 in DNA: TGTGCCAGCAGTTTTAGTTACATGAACACTGAAGCTTTCTTT. Protein product: CASSFSYMNTEAFF. Supplemented by reference TRBV28 and TRBJ1-1, the full variable domain reads DVKVTQSSRYLVKRTGEKVFLECVQDMDHENMFWYRQDPGLGLRLIYFSYDVKMKEKGDIPEGYSVSREKKERFSLILESASTNQTSMYLCASSFSYMNTEAFFGQGTRLTVV.

This rearrangement joins TRBV27 to TRBJ2-7; D gene uncertain. This CDR3 has 14 residues. CDR1 is MNHEY, CDR2 SMNVEV, per germline (reference sequence). V gave up 5 bases and J gave up 0 bases, with 11 bases separating them. The CDR3 loop reads CASSLGLSSYEQYF. CDR3 sequence (DNA): TGTGCCAGCAGTCTAGGATTGAGCTCCTACGAGCAGTACTTC.

This chain connects TRBV28 to TRBJ2-1; possibly TRBD1 for D (5 bases). Germline V gene sequence: CDR1 MDHEN, CDR2 SYDVKM. Trimming took 4 bases from V and 10 from J, leaving 11 bases between them. The CDR3 has 12 amino acids. For the CDR3, the DNA is TGTGCCAGCAGTTCCAGGGTGGGAGAGCAGTTCTTC. It specifies CASSSRVGEQFF.

The chain uses TRBV30 and TRBJ1-2; D is unresolved. Germline V gives CDR1 GTSNPN, CDR2 SVGIG (reference sequence). Trimming removed 6 bases from V and 2 bases from J, with 7 bases in between. CDR3 length: 11 amino acids. In nucleotides, the CDR3 is TGTGCCTGCGGACGGAACTATGGCTACACCTTC. Its translation is CACGRNYGYTF.

The chain links TRBV7-8 to TRBJ2-3; D not certain. CDR1 and CDR2 from the germline V gene are SGHVS and FQNEAQ. V shed 1 base and J shed 6 bases, with 14 bases lying between them. The CDR3 totals 15 residues. Here the CDR3 reads CASSLEAAVVDTQYF. Here the CDR3 DNA reads TGTGCCAGCAGCTTAGAGGCCGCGGTAGTGGATACGCAGTATTTT.

This chain joins TRBV12-3 or TRBV12-4 and TRBJ1-5; D remains ambiguous. The germline V and J ends were trimmed by 6 bases and 0 bases, with 6 bases remaining between them. The CDR3 has 13 residues. The CDR3 nucleotides read TGTGCCAGCAGGTGGGGTAGCAATCAGCCCCAGCATTTT. Translating gives CASRWGSNQPQHF.

The gene calls are TRBV5-1 and TRBJ1-3; possibly TRBD1 for D (5 bases). This CDR3 has 14 residues. The V gene's germline CDR1 is SGHRS and CDR2 YFSETQ. Trimming removed 5 bases at V and 2 bases at J, with 11 bases between. CDR3 nucleotides: TGCGCCAGCAGTTACGGGGGAACTGGAAACACCATATATTTT. This translates into CASSYGGTGNTIYF.

This clone was seen a few times. The chain has TRBV11-1 and TRBJ1-6; tentatively, D is TRBD1 (5 bases). Trimming took 3 bases from V and 10 from J, leaving 10 bases between them. Germline V CDR1 and CDR2: SGHAT, FQDESV (reference sequence). The CDR3 is 13 amino acids. This chain's CDR3 is CASSFPGQSPLHF. DNA for the CDR3: TGTGCCAGCAGCTTCCCAGGGCAGTCACCCCTCCACTTT. The variable domain in full, with the rest retrieved from reference TRBV11-1 and TRBJ1-6, is EAEVAQSPRYKITEKSQAVAFWCDPISGHATLYWYRQILGQGPELLVQFQDESVVDDSQLPKDRFSAERLKGVDSTLKIQPAELGDSAMYLCASSFPGQSPLHFGNGTRLTVT.

V is TRBV10-3 and J is TRBJ1-6, with 8 bases that match TRBD1. The length of the CDR3 is 14 residues. CDR1 is ENHRY and CDR2 is SYGVKD in the germline V gene. J gave up 6 bases and V 10 bases, and 8 bases lay outside the gene matches. CDR3 nucleotide sequence: TGTGCCAGCCGACAGGGGATAAGTAATTCACCCCTCCACTTT. Its protein is CASRQGISNSPLHF.

This clone was recorded once. The chain couples TRBV19 to TRBJ1-2; TRBD1 matches at 7 bases. The trim removed 0 bases at V and 4 bases at J, leaving 5 bases unmatched. CDR1 and CDR2 (germline): LNHDA, SQIVND (reference sequence). The CDR3 consists of 15 residues. CDR3: CASSIDGDSAYGYTF. Here the CDR3 DNA reads TGTGCCAGTAGTATAGACGGGGACAGTGCCTATGGCTACACCTTC. The full variable domain, its missing parts supplied by reference TRBV19 and TRBJ1-2, is DGGITQSPKYLFRKEGQNVTLSCEQNLNHDAMYWYRQDPGQGLRLIYYSQIVNDFQKGDIAEGYSVSREKKESFPLTVTSAQKNPTAFYLCASSIDGDSAYGYTFGSGTRLTVV.

The gene calls are TRBV19 and TRBJ1-5; D not resolved. The CDR3 consists of 14 residues. Germline V gives CDR1 LNHDA, CDR2 SQIVND (reference sequence). V lost 7 bases and J lost 6, with 16 bases in between. The CDR3 sequence is CASTLIWGGQPQHF. As DNA, the CDR3 is TGTGCCAGTACCCTAATCTGGGGTGGTCAGCCCCAGCATTTT. Filled out from reference TRBV19 and TRBJ1-5, the complete variable domain reads DGGITQSPKYLFRKEGQNVTLSCEQNLNHDAMYWYRQDPGQGLRLIYYSQIVNDFQKGDIAEGYSVSREKKESFPLTVTSAQKNPTAFYLCASTLIWGGQPQHFGDGTRLSIL.

The chain uses TRBV6-5 and TRBJ1-1; unclear D gene. Trimming shortened V by 8 bases and J by 5 bases, and 6 bases separated the two germline ends. The CDR3 has 10 amino acids. CDR1 is MNHEY, CDR2 SVGAGI, per germline. The CDR3 DNA reads as TGTGCCAGCCAAGGGACTGAAGCTTTCTTT. This translates into CASQGTEAFF.

This sequence joins TRBV29-1 and TRBJ1-2; 7 nucleotides match TRBD1. The ends lost 6 bases at V and 5 bases at J; junction bases unmatched: 12. The CDR3 covers 14 residues. Germline CDR1 reads SQVTM; CDR2 reads ANQGSEA. The CDR3 here is CSVLGQLGSYGYTF. As DNA, the CDR3 is TGCAGCGTCCTGGGACAGCTCGGGAGTTATGGCTACACCTTC.

The CDR3 sequence is CASSLYGASSNQPQHF. The CDR3 nucleotides are TGTGCCAGCAGTTTATACGGGGCGTCTAGCAATCAGCCCCAGCATTTT. V is TRBV28 and J is TRBJ1-5; TRBD1 is a possible D gene (5 bases). The CDR3 runs to 16 residues. The V gene lost 1 base and the J gene lost 0 bases, with 10 bases spanning the gap. Per the germline V gene, CDR1 is MDHEN and CDR2 is SYDVKM.

The V and J genes are TRBV4-1 and TRBJ2-5; no reliable D call. The CDR3 sequence is 13 residues long. Germline loops: CDR1 MGHRA, CDR2 YSYEKL. Deletions cut 4 bases from V and 4 bases from J, with 10 bases between. The CDR3 nucleotides are TGCGCCAGCAGCCGGGGTTCGCGAGAGACCCAGTACTTC. Protein: CASSRGSRETQYF.

The chain has TRBV5-1 and TRBJ1-3; TRBD1 agrees at 7 bases. Trimming removed 3 bases from V and 8 bases from J; junction bases left unmatched: 11. The germline gives CDR1 SGHRS, CDR2 YFSETQ. The CDR3 runs 15 residues. The CDR3 nucleotides read TGCGCCAGCAGCTCACAGGGGTATTCGGGGGACACCATATATTTT. Its protein product is CASSSQGYSGDTIYF. The full variable domain, rest sourced from reference TRBV5-1 and TRBJ1-3, is KAGVTQTPRYLIKTRGQQVTLSCSPISGHRSVSWYQQTPGQGLQFLFEYFSETQRNKGNFPGRFSGRQFSNSRSEMNVSTLELGDSALYLCASSSQGYSGDTIYFGEGSWLTVV.

This CDR3 reads CASSSTGLSSYEQYF. CDR3 in DNA: TGTGCCAGCAGCTCGACAGGGCTAAGCTCCTACGAGCAGTACTTC. The genes are TRBV7-8 and TRBJ2-7, with 7 bases fitting TRBD1. V trimming: 4 bases; J trimming: 0 bases; junction bases outside the gene matches: 6. This CDR3 region has 15 residues. The germline V gene has CDR1 SGHVS and CDR2 FQNEAQ.

Only one count was recorded for this clone. CDR3 in DNA: TGCGCCAGCAGCTTGATCCCAGAGGGAGAGCAGTACTTC. This sequence encodes CASSLIPEGEQYF. The chain has TRBV5-1 and TRBJ2-7; tentative D call: TRBD2 (5 bases). Germline V gene data show CDR1 as SGHRS and CDR2 as YFSETQ. The germline V and J ends were trimmed by 1 base and 7 bases, with 12 bases remaining between them. The CDR3 loop spans 13 amino acids. Based on the CDR3 plus reference TRBV5-1 and TRBJ2-7, the full variable domain is KAGVTQTPRYLIKTRGQQVTLSCSPISGHRSVSWYQQTPGQGLQFLFEYFSETQRNKGNFPGRFSGRQFSNSRSEMNVSTLELGDSALYLCASSLIPEGEQYFGPGTRLTVT.

J is TRBJ2-1 and V is TRBV18; the match to TRBD2 covers 9 bases. CDR3 length equals 16 residues. CDR1 KGHSH and CDR2 LQKENI come from the germline V gene. Trimming took 0 bases from V and 4 from J; bases not matched to a gene: 4. This CDR3 reads CASSPPSAGGYNEQFF. The CDR3 bases are TGTGCCAGCTCACCACCATCAGCGGGGGGTTACAATGAGCAGTTCTTC.

This clone appeared a single time. V usage is TRBV10-2 and J usage is TRBJ1-2; weak D call: TRBD1 (5 bases). Germline V gene sequence: CDR1 WSHSY, CDR2 SAAADI. Trimming cost V 3 bases and J 3 bases, with 8 bases left between them. The CDR3 has 13 amino acids. The CDR3 DNA is TGCGCCAGCAGTGACAGGGTGGACTATGGCTACACCTTC. It translates to CASSDRVDYGYTF.

The chain recombines TRBV6-5 with TRBJ1-4, with TRBD1 identical over 9 bases. CDR1 is MNHEY and CDR2 is SVGAGI in the germline V gene. This CDR3 is 15 amino acids long. V trimming: 6 bases; J trimming: 7 bases; junction bases outside the gene matches: 9. CDR3 bases: TGTGCCAGCAGGTCGACCGGGACAGGGATTGAAAAACTGTTTTTT. Protein: CASRSTGTGIEKLFF.